Presented here are 12 T cell receptor beta chains from one specimen sequenced in a study of vaccination and CD4 T cells after COVID-19. Treatment denoted: roughly nine-day PBMC culture with coronavirus spike peptide pools or control peptides (ViraFEST assay). The Oncomine TCR Beta short-read assay was applied to DNA of cultured CD4+ T cells. TCRdb processed the PCR reads anew with MiXCR; each CDR3 protein has one entry. The sample includes tens of thousands of distinct CDR3 sequences, about 53% of them seen just once. For these receptors, no antigen is known. The sequencing sample was made of CD4+ T cells from blood, cultured in vitro. Source of these receptors: a human donor who had recovered from COVID-19.

This chain uses TRBV19 with TRBJ1-1, with D unresolved. The V end lost 7 bases, the J end lost 6 bases, and 12 bases lay between the germline ends. Germline V gene sequence: CDR1 LNHDA, CDR2 SQIVND (reference sequence). The CDR3 is 12 residues long. The CDR3 DNA reads TGTGCCAGTATTAGTCTGGGCGCTGAAGCTTTCTTT. It is translated as CASISLGAEAFF. Full variable domain (outside the CDR3, taken from reference TRBV19 and TRBJ1-1): DGGITQSPKYLFRKEGQNVTLSCEQNLNHDAMYWYRQDPGQGLRLIYYSQIVNDFQKGDIAEGYSVSREKKESFPLTVTSAQKNPTAFYLCASISLGAEAFFGQGTRLTVV.

CDR3 sequence (DNA): TGCAGTGCTGCAACAGGTGGCGGCACTGAAGCTTTCTTT. Translation: CSAATGGGTEAFF. This rearrangement joins TRBV20-1 to TRBJ1-1, with a tentative D call TRBD1 (5 bases). The CDR3 covers 13 residues. Trimming left V 5 bases short and J 4 bases short, with 14 bases between. CDR1 is DFQATT, CDR2 SNEGSKA, per germline (reference sequence).

The gene calls are TRBV6-2 or TRBV6-3 and TRBJ2-2; D is possibly TRBD1 (6 bases). CDR3 length: 16 amino acids. V shed 2 bases and J shed 5 bases, with 15 bases lying between them. CDR1 is MNHEY and CDR2 is SVGEGT in the germline V gene. As DNA, the CDR3 is TGTGCCAGCAGTTACGGGGGCCCTCTGCAAACCGGGGAGCTGTTTTTT. Amino acid sequence: CASSYGGPLQTGELFF.

The chain couples TRBV5-5 to TRBJ2-5; no clear D gene. Germline V lookup: CDR1 SGHKS, CDR2 YYEKEE (reference sequence). The CDR3 loop spans 11 amino acids. Trimming removed 2 bases at V and 5 bases at J, with 4 bases between. The CDR3 reads CASSFGETQYF. In DNA, the CDR3 is TGTGCCAGCAGCTTCGGGGAGACCCAGTACTTC.

This chain connects TRBV24-1 to TRBJ2-7; TRBD1 aligns across 7 bases. Germline lookup yields CDR1 KGHDR and CDR2 SFDVKD. The CDR3 is 14 residues long. J was trimmed by 1 base and V by 7 bases; bases with no gene match: 6. The CDR3 loop is CATRGTDVSYEQYF. For the CDR3, the DNA is TGTGCCACCAGGGGGACAGATGTATCCTACGAGCAGTACTTC.

The rearrangement joins TRBV27 to TRBJ1-5; D uncertain. The CDR3 extends over 13 amino acids. V lost 3 bases to trimming and J lost 4 bases, with 7 bases between them. Germline V gene data show CDR1 as MNHEY and CDR2 as SMNVEV (reference sequence). CDR3 sequence (DNA): TGTGCCAGCAGTTTCGGCGATAATCAGCCCCAGCATTTT. Translation gives CASSFGDNQPQHF.

This sequence joins TRBV12-3 or TRBV12-4 and TRBJ1-2; TRBD1 aligns across 9 bases. Germline trimming cut 3 bases from V and 12 bases from J; bases unmatched to any gene: 2. This CDR3 is built from 11 residues. The CDR3 protein is CASSFNRGHTF. The DNA for the CDR3 is TGTGCCAGCAGTTTTAACAGGGGGCACACCTTC.

This rearrangement joins TRBV12-5 to TRBJ1-1, with D tentatively TRBD1 (6 bases). The CDR3 consists of 17 residues. Trimming removed 7 bases at V and 2 bases at J, with 23 bases between. CDR1 and CDR2 from the germline V gene are LGHNT and FRNRAP. Written as DNA, the CDR3 is TGTGCTAGTGCCCCCACACAGGGCAGATTTCTTAACACTGAAGCTTTCTTT. Its translation is CASAPTQGRFLNTEAFF.

A single count supports this clonotype. The chain has TRBV11-2 and TRBJ2-7, with D possibly being TRBD1 (6 bases). This CDR3 has 13 residues. Germline V gene sequence: CDR1 SGHAT, CDR2 FQNNGV. Trimming stripped 4 bases from V and 4 bases from J, with 11 bases between. The CDR3 DNA is TGTGCCAGCAGCTCCCCTACAGGGTACGAGCAGTACTTC. This encodes CASSSPTGYEQYF.

The chain carries TRBV30 and TRBJ2-5, with unresolved D. Germline V CDR1 and CDR2: GTSNPN, SVGIG (reference sequence). The CDR3 is 12 residues long. Trimming took 1 base from V and 4 from J, leaving 7 bases between them. The CDR3 DNA reads as TGTGCCTGGAGTGGGGTACGAGAGACCCAGTACTTC. The encoded protein is CAWSGVRETQYF.

There are a few counts of this clonotype. The rearrangement links TRBV12-3 or TRBV12-4 to TRBJ2-2, with D perhaps TRBD2 (5 bases). The CDR3 has 15 amino acids. V gave up 7 bases and J gave up 4 bases, with 16 bases separating them. CDR3 nucleotides: TGTGCCAGCAACCCCCGACCTGAGGGCACCGGGGAGCTGTTTTTT. Translated: CASNPRPEGTGELFF.

The V and J genes are TRBV28 and TRBJ1-5; the D gene is possibly TRBD1 (5 bases). The V and J ends lost 7 bases and 2 bases respectively, with 6 bases between them. Germline V gene lookup returns CDR1 MDHEN and CDR2 SYDVKM. The CDR3 consists of 12 residues. The CDR3 bases are TGTGCCAGCATGGGGGGCAATCAGCCCCAGCATTTT. Translation gives CASMGGNQPQHF.